The 17 T cell receptor beta chains below all came from one sample that was sequenced in a study of blood T cell repertoires in COVID-19. Sequencing was performed with immunoSEQ multiplex PCR; in TCRdb, only in-frame clones are kept and a portion is missing. The repertoire holds some 300,000 clones, with approximately 86% as singletons. The sample taken for sequencing was peripheral blood. Receptors were obtained from a woman aged 70-85 years with COVID-19, enrolled during active disease.

The V and J genes are TRBV7-2 and TRBJ2-4; 8 bases map to TRBD2. V lost 0 bases to trimming and J lost 10 bases; unmatched junction nucleotides: 5. Germline CDR1 reads SGHTA; CDR2 reads FQGNSA. CDR3 length: 14 amino acids. The CDR3 DNA is TGTGCCAGCAGCTTAGCCGGGGGGGCAGGTATTCAGTACTTC. Translating gives CASSLAGGAGIQYF.

The chain joins TRBV2 to TRBJ2-7; TRBD1 is a possible D gene (5 bases). Germline CDR1 and CDR2: SNHLY and FYNNEI. V was clipped by 6 bases and J by 6 bases, with 18 bases between them. The CDR3 is 14 residues long. The CDR3 DNA follows: TGTGCCAGCAGAATAGAGCAGGGTCCCCTCGAGCAGTACTTC. Translated: CASRIEQGPLEQYF.

The chain has TRBV6-2 or TRBV6-3 and TRBJ2-7; no clear D gene. CDR1 and CDR2 from the germline V gene are MNHEY and SVGEGT. The V end lost 0 bases, the J end lost 5 bases, and 14 bases lay between the germline ends. The CDR3 totals 15 residues. The CDR3 DNA reads TGTGCCAGCAGTTACTCAGGCCGTCTACGGGACGAGCAGTACTTC. Protein: CASSYSGRLRDEQYF.

V is TRBV24-1 and J is TRBJ2-2, with a tentative D call TRBD2 (6 bases). The CDR3 is 18 residues long. The ends were cut back, 5 bases at V and 0 bases at J, with 18 bases in the middle. Germline V gives CDR1 KGHDR, CDR2 SFDVKD. The DNA of the CDR3 is TGTGCCACCAGTGGGGGGTCCAAGGGAGGCCCGAACACCGGGGAGCTGTTTTTT. Its protein product is CATSGGSKGGPNTGELFF.

The chain links TRBV10-3 to TRBJ2-7; perhaps TRBD2 as D (6 bases). Germline CDR1 and CDR2: ENHRY and SYGVKD. The germline V and J ends were trimmed by 4 bases and 2 bases, with 12 bases remaining between them. This CDR3 region has 14 residues. The CDR3 sequence is CAISVRGGTYEQYF. In DNA form, the CDR3 reads TGTGCCATCAGTGTACGGGGCGGGACCTACGAGCAGTACTTC.

The rearrangement uses TRBV6-5 and TRBJ1-1, with D tentatively TRBD1 (6 bases). V dropped 6 bases and J dropped 5 bases, with 13 bases sitting between them. From germline, CDR1 is MNHEY and CDR2 SVGAGI. This CDR3 has 13 amino acids. Here the CDR3 reads CASRLGGRTEAFF. As DNA, the CDR3 is TGTGCCAGCAGATTGGGGGGGCGGACTGAAGCTTTCTTT.

The genes are TRBV29-1 and TRBJ1-2, with a tentative D call TRBD1 (5 bases). Germline assignment: CDR1 SQVTM and CDR2 ANQGSEA. The V end was cut by 4 bases, the J end by 6 bases, with 6 bases between. The CDR3 sequence is 10 residues long. CDR3 sequence reads: CSVVGHGYTF. CDR3 nucleotide sequence: TGCAGCGTTGTGGGGCATGGCTACACCTTC.

As regards this clone: Other DNA sequences of this sample code for an identical CDR3. V is TRBV12-3 or TRBV12-4 and J is TRBJ1-6, with unresolved D. CDR3 length: 12 residues. The V gene lost 2 bases and the J gene lost 7 bases, with 3 bases spanning the gap. The DNA for the CDR3 is TGTGCCAGCAGTTTACCGAATTCACCCCTCCACTTT. It codes for CASSLPNSPLHF.

J is TRBJ2-5 and V is TRBV2; maybe TRBD1 (6 bases). Per germline, CDR1 SNHLY and CDR2 FYNNEI. V was pared by 6 bases and J by 3 bases, with 8 bases between. The CDR3 runs 12 residues. The CDR3 spells CASRGQKETQYF. The CDR3 DNA reads as TGTGCCAGCAGAGGACAGAAAGAGACCCAGTACTTC.

The chain is built from TRBV7-2 and TRBJ2-6; tentatively, D is TRBD2 (6 bases). The CDR3 spans 14 residues. Trimming removed 6 bases at V and 4 bases at J, with 10 bases between. CDR1 is SGHTA and CDR2 is FQGNSA in the germline V gene. The CDR3 DNA sequence: TGTGCCAGCAGGGGGGGTACCGGGGCCAACGTCCTGACTTTC. The encoded protein is CASRGGTGANVLTF.

Comments on this clone: A read error may be the cause here, since a much bigger clone is one base away. This chain joins TRBV12-3 or TRBV12-4 and TRBJ1-1; weak D call: TRBD1 (6 bases). There are 13 residues in the CDR3. Trimming removed 6 bases from V and 1 base from J, with 9 bases in between. This CDR3 reads CASSTQGNTEAFF. The DNA for the CDR3 is TGTGCCAGCAGCACACAGGGGAACACTGAAGCTTTCTTT.

The rearrangement uses TRBV19 and TRBJ2-1; TRBD2 agrees at 10 bases. This CDR3 is 16 amino acids long. The germline CDR1 and CDR2 sequences are LNHDA and SQIVND (reference sequence). With 2 bases clipped from V and 10 bases from J, the junction kept 11 bases outside the gene matches. CDR3 residues: CASSITLAGDHREQFF. The CDR3 nucleotides read TGTGCCAGTAGTATAACCCTAGCGGGGGACCACCGGGAGCAGTTCTTC. Together with reference TRBV19 and TRBJ2-1, the CDR3 gives the full variable domain: DGGITQSPKYLFRKEGQNVTLSCEQNLNHDAMYWYRQDPGQGLRLIYYSQIVNDFQKGDIAEGYSVSREKKESFPLTVTSAQKNPTAFYLCASSITLAGDHREQFFGPGTRLTVL.

The chain joins TRBV5-4 to TRBJ1-2; 7 nucleotides line up with TRBD1. Per germline, CDR1 SGHNT and CDR2 YYREEE (reference sequence). This CDR3 comprises 17 residues. Germline trimming cut 1 base from V and 4 bases from J; bases unmatched to any gene: 13. The CDR3 is CASSLFSLGTAVYGYTF. CDR3 bases: TGTGCCAGCAGCTTGTTTTCCCTAGGGACAGCCGTCTATGGCTACACCTTC.

V is TRBV6-1 and J is TRBJ1-5, with TRBD1 as a possible D gene (6 bases). This CDR3 comprises 14 residues. The V end lost 3 bases, the J end lost 1 base, and 7 bases lay between the germline ends. Per germline, CDR1 MNHNS and CDR2 SASEGT. The CDR3 coding sequence is TGTGCCAGCAGTGAGAGGGGGAGCAATCAGCCCCAGCATTTT. Amino acids: CASSERGSNQPQHF.

The gene calls are TRBV5-1 and TRBJ1-5, with 7 bases fitting TRBD1. The germline gives CDR1 SGHRS, CDR2 YFSETQ. Losses at the gene ends were 2 bases for V and 3 bases for J; bases not matched to a gene: 5. CDR3 length: 15 amino acids. Here the CDR3 DNA reads TGCGCCAGCAGCTTACAGGGGAGAAACAATCAGCCCCAGCATTTT. Protein: CASSLQGRNNQPQHF.

This chain links TRBV7-9 with TRBJ2-1, with TRBD2 as a possible D gene (5 bases). In germline, CDR1 is SEHNR, CDR2 FQNEAQ (reference sequence). The CDR3 is 11 amino acids. Trimming took off 8 bases at V and 7 bases at J, with 9 bases between the two ends. For the CDR3, the DNA is TGTGCCAGCGCTAGAGGGAATGAGCAGTTCTTC. Amino acids: CASARGNEQFF. The full variable domain, completed using reference TRBV7-9 and TRBJ2-1, is DTGVSQNPRHKITKRGQNVTFRCDPISEHNRLYWYRQTLGQGPEFLTYFQNEAQLEKSRLLSDRFSAERPKGSFSTLEIQRTEQGDSAMYLCASARGNEQFFGPGTRLTVL.

The rearrangement links TRBV7-9 to TRBJ1-2; no reliable D call. This CDR3 region has 15 residues. Trimming removed 3 bases from V and 2 bases from J, with 13 bases in between. CDR1 SEHNR and CDR2 FQNEAQ come from the germline V gene (reference sequence). The CDR3 spells CASSFSMILNYGYTF. In DNA form, the CDR3 reads TGTGCCAGCAGCTTTAGTATGATCTTAAACTATGGCTACACCTTC.